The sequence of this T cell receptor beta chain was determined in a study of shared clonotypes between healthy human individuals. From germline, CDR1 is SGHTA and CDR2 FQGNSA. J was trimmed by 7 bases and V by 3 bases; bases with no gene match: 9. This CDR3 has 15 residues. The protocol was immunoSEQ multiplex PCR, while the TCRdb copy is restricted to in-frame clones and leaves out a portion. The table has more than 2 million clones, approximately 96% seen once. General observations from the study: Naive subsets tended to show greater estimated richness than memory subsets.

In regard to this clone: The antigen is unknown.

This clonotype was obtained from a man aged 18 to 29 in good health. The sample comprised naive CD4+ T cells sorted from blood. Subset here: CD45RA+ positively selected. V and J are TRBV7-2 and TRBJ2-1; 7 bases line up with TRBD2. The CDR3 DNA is TGTGCCAGCAGCTTGAGCTTGATTAGCGGGAATGAGCAGTTCTTC. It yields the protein CASSLSLISGNEQFF.